Below are 16 T cell receptor beta chains sequenced from a single sample in a study of blood T cell repertoires in COVID-19. The repertoire was sequenced with immunoSEQ multiplex PCR; TCRdb's copy has only in-frame clones and lacks some. The repertoire has 150,000 to 200,000 clones, 80% to 90% of them found once; the top ten carry approximately 2.6%. The specimen was peripheral blood. The receptors come from a woman at least 80 years old with COVID-19, enrolled during active disease.

V and J are TRBV28 and TRBJ1-6; D is unclear. Germline V lookup: CDR1 MDHEN, CDR2 SYDVKM. Trimming removed 2 bases at V and 10 bases at J, with 15 bases between. The CDR3 has 15 amino acids. CDR3 protein: CASSLPGLGDSPLHF. The CDR3 DNA is TGTGCCAGCAGTTTACCTGGACTCGGCGACTCACCCCTCCACTTT.

This chain links TRBV7-8 with TRBJ1-3; 12 positions agree with TRBD1. This CDR3 has 18 amino acids. The ends lost 10 bases at V and 3 bases at J; junction bases unmatched: 16. The germline CDR1 and CDR2 sequences are SGHVS and FQNEAQ. As DNA, the CDR3 is TGTGCCACAAGCGGTGGGGACAGGGGGCGGAAATTTGGAAACACCATATATTTT. Amino acids: CATSGGDRGRKFGNTIYF. Combining the CDR3 with reference TRBV7-8 and TRBJ1-3 gives the whole variable domain GAGVSQSPRYKVAKRGQDVALRCDPISGHVSLFWYQQALGQGPEFLTYFQNEAQLDKSGLPSDRFFAERPEGSVSTLKIQRTQQEDSAVYLCATSGGDRGRKFGNTIYFGEGSWLTVV.

The rearrangement uses TRBV29-1 and TRBJ2-7, with a weak D call TRBD1 (6 bases). Germline V gene sequence: CDR1 SQVTM, CDR2 ANQGSEA. There are 11 residues in the CDR3. Trimming shortened V by 6 bases and J by 1 base, and 7 bases separated the two germline ends. CDR3 nucleotide sequence: TGCAGCGTCCAGGGGTCCTACGAGCAGTACTTC. This encodes CSVQGSYEQYF.

The gene calls are TRBV18 and TRBJ2-7; the D gene is possibly TRBD1 (5 bases). V lost 3 bases and J lost 3, with 15 bases in between. CDR1 KGHSH and CDR2 LQKENI come from the germline V gene. CDR3 size: 15 residues. Written as DNA, the CDR3 is TGTGCCAGCTCACCCCTTGGCAGGGTGGACTACGAGCAGTACTTC. Protein: CASSPLGRVDYEQYF.

The CDR3 region has the DNA TGTGCCAGCAGAGTAGGACAGGGGAGCTACAGGACCAAAAACATTCAGTACTTC. Protein: CASRVGQGSYRTKNIQYF. The J gene is TRBJ2-4, the V gene TRBV11-2, with 9 bases identical to TRBD1. The CDR3 sequence is 18 residues long. With V trimmed by 6 bases and J by 2 bases, 14 bases remained unmatched. CDR1 is SGHAT and CDR2 is FQNNGV in the germline V gene.

V and J are TRBV7-8 and TRBJ2-2, with 8 bases that match TRBD1. The length of the CDR3 is 16 residues. The germline V gene has CDR1 SGHVS and CDR2 FQNEAQ. J was trimmed by 3 bases and V by 10 bases; bases with no gene match: 13. This chain's CDR3 is CAITGVGTGYTGELFF. Here the CDR3 DNA reads TGTGCCATCACCGGGGTCGGGACAGGTTACACCGGGGAGCTGTTTTTT.

DNA for the CDR3: TGCGCCAGCAGTTCCGGTGGGGCCCCAGATACGCAGTATTTT. It encodes CASSSGGAPDTQYF. V is TRBV5-1 and J is TRBJ2-3; D is possibly TRBD1 (5 bases). V lost 5 bases and J 4 bases, leaving 14 bases between the germline ends. The CDR3 has 14 residues. Germline assignment: CDR1 SGHRS and CDR2 YFSETQ.

The chain uses TRBV6-5 and TRBJ2-3, with D maybe TRBD2 (6 bases). This CDR3 comprises 14 residues. Trimming took 2 bases from V and 2 from J, leaving 8 bases between them. Per germline, CDR1 MNHEY and CDR2 SVGAGI. The CDR3 DNA reads TGTGCCAGCAGTTACCGGGGGAACACAGATACGCAGTATTTT. It codes for CASSYRGNTDTQYF.

This sequence joins TRBV24-1 and TRBJ2-1; a possible D gene is TRBD2 (5 bases). The V gene lost 11 bases and the J gene lost 0 bases, with 16 bases spanning the gap. The CDR3 runs 15 residues. CDR1 is KGHDR and CDR2 is SFDVKD in the germline V gene. The CDR3 sequence is CAIATAKSSYNEQFF. CDR3 bases: TGTGCCATAGCGACGGCAAAGAGCTCCTACAATGAGCAGTTCTTC.

The chain employs TRBV7-2 and TRBJ2-7; TRBD2 matches at 15 bases. The CDR3 extends over 17 amino acids. Germline CDR1 is SGHTA and CDR2 is FQGNSA. Germline trimming cut 5 bases from V and 5 bases from J; bases unmatched to any gene: 10. CDR3 in DNA: TGTGCCAGCAGCCCCACCGGGACTAGCGGGAGGTTTCACGAGCAGTACTTC. Its protein product is CASSPTGTSGRFHEQYF.

The V gene is TRBV30, the J gene TRBJ2-1; 7 positions match TRBD2. The CDR3 contains 14 residues. In germline, CDR1 is GTSNPN, CDR2 SVGIG (reference sequence). V lost 4 bases, J lost 4 bases, and 7 bases stayed unmatched. CDR3 sequence: CAWTPAGKYNEQFF. CDR3 nucleotides: TGTGCCTGGACCCCAGCGGGGAAATACAATGAGCAGTTCTTC. The whole variable domain, remainder taken from reference TRBV30 and TRBJ2-1, is SQTIHQWPATLVQPVGSPLSLECTVEGTSNPNLYWYRQAAGRGLQLLFYSVGIGQISSEVPQNLSASRPQDRQFILSSKKLLLSDSGFYLCAWTPAGKYNEQFFGPGTRLTVL.

The genes are TRBV30 and TRBJ1-2, with D tentatively TRBD1 (6 bases). The CDR3 is made up of 13 amino acids. Germline CDR1 GTSNPN, CDR2 SVGIG (reference sequence). The V end lost 1 base, the J end lost 3 bases, and 9 bases lay between the germline ends. CDR3 nucleotide sequence: TGTGCCTGGAGTGGGGGGGGCCACTATGGCTACACCTTC. Its translation is CAWSGGGHYGYTF.

This clone was seen just once. The chain recombines TRBV5-8 with TRBJ2-2, with 8 bases identical to TRBD2. Looked up from germline, CDR1 is SGHTS and CDR2 is YDEGEE. The CDR3 covers 16 residues. Unmatched junction bases numbered 10, after V lost 4 bases and J lost 5 bases. The CDR3, as DNA: TGTGCCAGCAGCGACAAGGGACTAGTCGTGACCGGGGAGCTGTTTTTT. Its translation: CASSDKGLVVTGELFF.

The chain carries TRBV9 and TRBJ1-6; 7 bases map to TRBD1. Germline CDR1 and CDR2: SGDLS and YYNGEE. V shed 0 bases, J shed 7 bases, and the junction held 10 bases outside the gene matches. This CDR3 has 17 amino acids. This CDR3 is CASSVGTGTGPNSPLHF. CDR3 DNA sequence: TGTGCCAGCAGCGTAGGGACAGGTACGGGACCAAATTCACCCCTCCACTTT.

The chain couples TRBV11-3 to TRBJ2-1, with 9 bases fitting TRBD2. The V segment lost 5 bases and the J segment 10 bases; nucleotides outside the gene matches: 9. Germline CDR1 is SGHNT and CDR2 is YENEEA. This CDR3 contains 14 residues. CDR3 amino acids: CASSPGTSSREQFF. The CDR3 DNA reads TGTGCCAGCAGCCCCGGGACTAGCTCTCGAGAGCAGTTCTTC.

The rearrangement links TRBV4-1 to TRBJ2-7, with D tentatively TRBD2 (6 bases). Germline V gene sequence: CDR1 MGHRA, CDR2 YSYEKL. The CDR3 has 15 amino acids. Trimming took off 0 bases at V and 6 bases at J, with 15 bases between the two ends. As DNA, the CDR3 is TGCGCCAGCAGCCAAGAGGCGGGGTTAGTAAGCGAGCAGTACTTC. Translated, it gives CASSQEAGLVSEQYF.